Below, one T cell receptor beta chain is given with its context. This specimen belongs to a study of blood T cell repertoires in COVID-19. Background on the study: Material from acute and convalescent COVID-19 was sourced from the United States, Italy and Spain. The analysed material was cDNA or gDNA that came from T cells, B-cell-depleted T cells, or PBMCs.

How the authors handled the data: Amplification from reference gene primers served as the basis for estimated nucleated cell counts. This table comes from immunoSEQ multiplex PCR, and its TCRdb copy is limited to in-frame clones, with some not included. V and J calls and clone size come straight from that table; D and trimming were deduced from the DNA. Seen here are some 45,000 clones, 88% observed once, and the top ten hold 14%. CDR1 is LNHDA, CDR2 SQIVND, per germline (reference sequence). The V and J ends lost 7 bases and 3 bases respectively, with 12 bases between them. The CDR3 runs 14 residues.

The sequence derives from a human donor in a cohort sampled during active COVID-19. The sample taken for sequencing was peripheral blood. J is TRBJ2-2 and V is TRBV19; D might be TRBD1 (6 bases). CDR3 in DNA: TGTGCCAGTATTAGGCAGGGGTACACCGGGGAGCTGTTTTTT. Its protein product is CASIRQGYTGELFF.